The clone carrying this T cell receptor beta chain was seen just once. The sample belongs to a study of blood T cell repertoires in COVID-19. Overall study: The cDNA or gDNA used as material had been derived from T cells, B-cell-depleted T cells, or PBMCs.

Seattle-derived patients entered the study during active infection and were followed longitudinally. Authors' data handling: Estimated nucleated cell counts came from reference gene primer amplification. Some clones are missing from TCRdb's copy, which holds only in-frame ones; the method was immunoSEQ multiplex PCR. V and J calls and clone size are as listed in that table; D and trimming were resolved from the DNA. The sample has some 120,000 clones; around 83% are singletons. The germline V gene encodes CDR1 SGHRS and CDR2 YFSETQ. The V and J ends lost 2 bases and 4 bases, in that order; junction bases with no gene match: 7. CDR3 length: 17 residues.

This chain joins TRBV5-1 and TRBJ2-6, with 9 positions matching TRBD1. The clonotype comes from a woman of 80 years or more with COVID-19, enrolled during active disease. Sequencing was carried out using peripheral blood. The CDR3 spells CASSLTGGATGANVLTF. CDR3 in DNA: TGCGCCAGCAGCTTAACAGGGGGCGCGACCGGGGCCAACGTCCTGACTTTC. Looking up the rest from reference TRBV5-1 and TRBJ2-6 gives the full variable domain: KAGVTQTPRYLIKTRGQQVTLSCSPISGHRSVSWYQQTPGQGLQFLFEYFSETQRNKGNFPGRFSGRQFSNSRSEMNVSTLELGDSALYLCASSLTGGATGANVLTFGAGSRLTVL.